A selection of T cell receptor beta chains follows, all from one sample in a study of patients with pleural tuberculosis. TCRdb processed the reads anew with MiXCR; each CDR3 protein has one entry. The data contain 29,000 or so distinct CDR3 sequences, about 20% of them singletons. Sequencing input: peripheral blood. The receptors stem from a human donor with pleural tuberculosis. CDR3s include the opening cysteine and the closing phenylalanine or tryptophan. Each record gives: CDR3 DNA, CDR3 protein, V gene, J gene, CDR3 length, clone size, D gene. A D gene is named only where the DNA matches it firmly. Size values are once, few and many counts, or a class for expanded clones, and some rows have none.

TGTGCCAGCAGTGCCACATCGCAGCCCCAGCATTTT	CASSATSQPQHF	TRBV2	TRBJ1-5	12	medium-sized	.
TGTGCCAGCAGCTTTGACAGCGGGAGGAAGACCCAGTACTTC	CASSFDSGRKTQYF	TRBV7-9	TRBJ2-5	14	many	TRBD2
TGTGCCAGCAGTTTACCTGAAGCGACCCAGTACTTC	CASSLPEATQYF	TRBV12-3/TRBV12-4	TRBJ2-5	12	many	.
TGTGCCAGCAGCGTAGGTGGCGGCCGGAACACTGAAGCTTTCTTT	CASSVGGGRNTEAFF	TRBV9	TRBJ1-1	15	many	.
TGTGCCAGTAGTATGATGACTCCCTACAATGAGCAGTTCTTC	CASSMMTPYNEQFF	TRBV19	TRBJ2-1	14	many	.
TGTGCCAGCAGCCAAGATATCGGCGGGGCCTACGAGCAGTACTTC	CASSQDIGGAYEQYF	TRBV4-2	TRBJ2-7	15	many	.
TGTGCCTGGACCCCTCAGAGCGGGAGGACAGATACGCAGTATTTT	CAWTPQSGRTDTQYF	TRBV30	TRBJ2-3	15	many	TRBD2
TGTGCCTGGGCGATTCCGGGACAGGGAAGATACGAGCAGTACTTC	CAWAIPGQGRYEQYF	TRBV30	TRBJ2-7	15	.	TRBD1
TGCGCCAGCAGCCAGGAAAAACCTAGCGGGGCTGAAGCTTTCTTT	CASSQEKPSGAEAFF	TRBV4-1	TRBJ1-1	15	many	.
TGTGCCAGCAGCCAGACCTCAGGGGGTAGGACAGATACGCAGTATTTT	CASSQTSGGRTDTQYF	TRBV4-2	TRBJ2-3	16	many	TRBD1
TGTGCCAGCAGCCAATTCACTGAAGCTTTCTTT	CASSQFTEAFF	TRBV3-1	TRBJ1-1	11	many	.
TGTGCCAGCAGCTTAGTCGGGCGACTAGCGGGGAAAGAGACCCAGTACTTC	CASSLVGRLAGKETQYF	TRBV11-2	TRBJ2-5	17	many	TRBD2
TGTGCCAGCAGCCATACTACCCCGACGGGGGTGGGCAATCAGCCCCAGCATTTT	CASSHTTPTGVGNQPQHF	TRBV3-1	TRBJ1-5	18	many	.
TGTGCCAGCAGCTCCCCCCAGGGAGGAAGCTATGGCTACACCTTC	CASSSPQGGSYGYTF	TRBV13	TRBJ1-2	15	many	.
TGTGCCAGCAGTTGGGGGGCAGGGGAAGCTTTCTTT	CASSWGAGEAFF	TRBV2	TRBJ1-1	12	many	.
TGTGCCAGCAGCTCGGGACAGGAAGAGACCCAGTACTTC	CASSSGQEETQYF	TRBV12-3/TRBV12-4	TRBJ2-5	13	.	TRBD1
TGCAGTGCTACTGGGACTGACCCTTACGAGCAGTACTTC	CSATGTDPYEQYF	TRBV20-1	TRBJ2-7	13	many	.
TGCGCCAGCAGCTATGCGACAGCGGTGGAGACCCAGTACTTC	CASSYATAVETQYF	TRBV5-1	TRBJ2-5	14	many	.
TGCGCCAGCAGCCAATCACAGGGCCCTGGAGAGCCCCAGCATTTT	CASSQSQGPGEPQHF	TRBV4-3	TRBJ1-5	15	many	.
TGCGCCAGCAGCCGAGGCTCCATGGGAGATACGCAGTATTTT	CASSRGSMGDTQYF	TRBV4-3	TRBJ2-3	14	many	.
TGCAGCGGTGTTCTAGGACCAATGGACAATGAGCAGTTCTTC	CSGVLGPMDNEQFF	TRBV29-1	TRBJ2-1	14	.	.
TGTGCCAGCAGTAAAATTCGACAGGGAGGCCCGGTCGAGCAGTACTTC	CASSKIRQGGPVEQYF	TRBV2	TRBJ2-7	16	many	.
TGTGCCTGGAGTGTAGCTAGGGACAGCTATACCTACGAGCAGTACTTC	CAWSVARDSYTYEQYF	TRBV30	TRBJ2-7	16	few	TRBD1
TGTGCCAGCGCTCCAGGAGGTATTCGGCAGTACTTC	CASAPGGIRQYF	TRBV7-2	TRBJ2-7	12	many	.
TGTGCCAGCAGAACCGGGGGATCCTACAATGAGCAGTTCTTC	CASRTGGSYNEQFF	TRBV6-1	TRBJ2-1	14	many	.
TGCAGCGTTGAAGATTGGGCCAACTATGGCTACACCTTC	CSVEDWANYGYTF	TRBV29-1	TRBJ1-2	13	many	.
TGTGCCAGCAGCTTAGCGACTAACGGGGGGGCGATCGAGCAGCACTTC	CASSLATNGGAIEQHF	TRBV7-2	TRBJ2-7	16	.	TRBD2
TGTGCCAGCAGAACCACGGAAGGGGGTTACGAGCAGTACTTC	CASRTTEGGYEQYF	TRBV6-5	TRBJ2-7	14	.	.
TGTGCCAGCTCACCTATACAGGATCTTGGCACTGAAGCTTTCTTT	CASSPIQDLGTEAFF	TRBV18	TRBJ1-1	15	many	.
TGCAGTGCTCAGGACTACTCAGGACAGGGGTTGAAAGAGACCCAGTACTTC	CSAQDYSGQGLKETQYF	TRBV20-1	TRBJ2-5	17	many	TRBD1
TGTGCCAGCAGCGAACGACCGACAGGGATTAACTATGGCTACACCTTC	CASSERPTGINYGYTF	TRBV9	TRBJ1-2	16	many	TRBD1
TGTGCCAGCAGTCCGAATCCCATACGCTACTCCTACAATGAGCAGTTCTTC	CASSPNPIRYSYNEQFF	TRBV28	TRBJ2-1	17	many	.
TGCGCCAGCAGCCAAGACTTGAGGCTACGCACAGATACGCAGTATTTT	CASSQDLRLRTDTQYF	TRBV4-1	TRBJ2-3	16	many	.
TGTGCCAGCAGTGAAATGAGGGCTGAAGCTTTCTTT	CASSEMRAEAFF	TRBV2	TRBJ1-1	12	many	.
TGTGCCAGTAGTATATCCCCAGGACAGGGGAACACTGAAGCTTTCTTT	CASSISPGQGNTEAFF	TRBV19	TRBJ1-1	16	many	TRBD1
TGTGCCAGCGAGGACGGACAGTTCTATGGCTACACCTTC	CASEDGQFYGYTF	TRBV28	TRBJ1-2	13	many	.
TGCAGTGCTAGAGATACCCGGGAACCTGGTCAGCCCCAGCATTTT	CSARDTREPGQPQHF	TRBV20-1	TRBJ1-5	15	many	.
TGTGCCAGCAGCCAAGATACAGAGGGTCGGCAGCGGCCCCAGCATTTT	CASSQDTEGRQRPQHF	TRBV4-2	TRBJ1-5	16	many	.
TGTGCCAGCAGTTATACTTCTGGCTCCTCTGGAAACACCATATATTTT	CASSYTSGSSGNTIYF	TRBV28	TRBJ1-3	16	many	.
TGTGCCAGCATATTGGGTAGGGGGCATGGAAGAGCTTTCTTT	CASILGRGHGRAFF	TRBV28	TRBJ1-1	14	medium-sized	TRBD1
TGTGCCAGCAGTCCCCTCCCGGCAAATAGGGACTATGGCTACACCTTC	CASSPLPANRDYGYTF	TRBV28	TRBJ1-2	16	medium-sized	.